The entry that follows covers one TCR beta chain sequence. In the source study's methods: Quantification of nucleated cells was approximated via reference gene primer amplification. Measured with immunoSEQ multiplex PCR; TCRdb has only the in-frame clones, and not every one. V and J calls and clone size are given by that table; D and trimming were obtained from the DNA. The sample lists some 97,000 clones; 90% were seen once. The CDR3 extends over 15 amino acids. V trimming: 5 bases; J trimming: 5 bases; junction bases outside the gene matches: 4. CDR1 and CDR2 (germline): SGHTA, FQGNSA. This record comes from a study of blood T cell repertoires in COVID-19. About the study: Samples came from the United States, Italy and Spain, spanning acute and convalescent COVID-19. T cells, B-cell-depleted T cells, or PBMCs provided the cDNA or gDNA that served as material.

This TCR derives from a man in his fifties or sixties with acute or convalescent COVID-19. The genes are TRBV7-2 and TRBJ2-1, with 12 bases aligning to TRBD2. Sequencing input: peripheral blood. CDR3 region: CASSQTSGSNNEQFF. The CDR3 bases are TGTGCCAGCAGCCAGACTAGCGGGAGTAACAATGAGCAGTTCTTC.